The T cell receptor (beta chain) under discussion was sequenced for a study of cytomegalovirus exposure and HLA in healthy donors. CDR1 is SGHTA and CDR2 is FQGNSA in the germline V gene. The CDR3 covers 15 residues. The V segment lost 1 base and the J segment 4 bases; nucleotides outside the gene matches: 3. This clone was seen only a few times. As yet, its antigen is unknown. The PCR contained 60 Vbeta and 13 Jbeta primers. Repertoires were generated with immunoSEQ multiplex PCR, while TCRdb's copy carries only in-frame clones and drops some. The sample contains about 92,000 clones, over 70% of which appear only once. The study's findings and limits: A previous analysis found most TCR beta V segments productive roughly 90% or roughly 30% of the time.

V gene TRBV7-2 combines with J gene TRBJ1-2; 10 bases align to TRBD1. Source material: PBMCs. The receptor was derived from a girl between 2 and 10 years old in good health and CMV-seropositive. In DNA form, the CDR3 reads TGTGCCAGCAGCTTAGTGACAGGGGGCAGCTATGGCTACACCTTC. Residues: CASSLVTGGSYGYTF.